Listed here are 14 T cell receptor beta chains from one sample, sequenced in a study of control samples from healthy donors and cancer patients. Only in-frame clones appear in the TCRdb table, and some are missing; sequencing was by immunoSEQ multiplex PCR. The sample lists some 130,000 clones, roughly 92% occurring once. Sequenced material: blood. The origin of the receptors is a man between 18 and 29 years old in good health.

The gene calls are TRBV6-5 and TRBJ1-2; 12 bases line up with TRBD1. V lost 8 bases to trimming and J lost 3 bases; unmatched junction nucleotides: 4. This CDR3 spans 14 amino acids. CDR1 and CDR2 (germline): MNHEY, SVGAGI. The CDR3 DNA is TGTGCCAGCTGGGACAGGGGGCGAGACTATGGCTACACCTTC. The encoded protein is CASWDRGRDYGYTF.

J is TRBJ1-2 and V is TRBV15; D remains unclear. Trimming removed 0 bases from V and 4 bases from J, with 3 bases in between. The CDR3 runs 12 residues. Germline loops: CDR1 LNHNV, CDR2 YYDKDF (reference sequence). In nucleotides, the CDR3 is TGTGCCACCAGCAGAGATGGCTATGGCTACACCTTC. It specifies CATSRDGYGYTF. Drawing the rest from reference TRBV15 and TRBJ1-2, the complete variable domain is DAMVIQNPRYQVTQFGKPVTLSCSQTLNHNVMYWYQQKSSQAPKLLFHYYDKDFNNEADTPDNFQSRRPNTSFCFLDIRSPGLGDTAMYLCATSRDGYGYTFGSGTRLTVV.

V is TRBV11-1 and J is TRBJ1-5, with unresolved D. CDR3 length equals 15 residues. The germline gives CDR1 SGHAT, CDR2 FQDESV (reference sequence). With 1 base removed from V and 0 bases from J, the gap between germline ends came to 7 bases. DNA of the CDR3: TGTGCCAGCAGCTTAGGTTCGGGTAGCAATCAGCCCCAGCATTTT. It codes for CASSLGSGSNQPQHF.

The rearrangement joins TRBV7-9 to TRBJ1-1, with D perhaps matching TRBD1 (5 bases). V lost 5 bases to trimming and J lost 3 bases, with 19 bases between them. This CDR3 region has 16 residues. The germline V gene has CDR1 SEHNR and CDR2 FQNEAQ (reference sequence). CDR3 sequence (DNA): TGTGCCAGCAGCCATCCCAGGGAAGGGTTGGACACTGAAGCTTTCTTT. It yields the protein CASSHPREGLDTEAFF.

The genes are TRBV30 and TRBJ1-6; no definite D call. Germline V gives CDR1 GTSNPN, CDR2 SVGIG (reference sequence). Trimming removed 6 bases at V and 8 bases at J, with 2 bases between. The CDR3 has 9 residues. The CDR3 DNA follows: TGTGCCTGTGATTCACCCCTCCACTTT. Protein product: CACDSPLHF. Full variable domain (rest looked up from reference TRBV30 and TRBJ1-6): SQTIHQWPATLVQPVGSPLSLECTVEGTSNPNLYWYRQAAGRGLQLLFYSVGIGQISSEVPQNLSASRPQDRQFILSSKKLLLSDSGFYLCACDSPLHFGNGTRLTVT.

The chain couples TRBV6-2 or TRBV6-3 to TRBJ1-5; D unclear. Germline CDR1 reads MNHEY; CDR2 reads SVGEGT. The CDR3 loop spans 15 amino acids. V was cut by 2 bases and J by 0 bases, with 8 bases left in between. Here the CDR3 DNA reads TGTGCCAGCAGTTACATGGATAATAGCAATCAGCCCCAGCATTTT. It yields the protein CASSYMDNSNQPQHF.

This clone was picked up one time. This rearrangement joins TRBV27 to TRBJ2-5, with 8 bases fitting TRBD2. The CDR3 runs 14 residues. Germline CDR1 is MNHEY and CDR2 is SMNVEV (reference sequence). With V trimmed by 3 bases and J by 3 bases, 3 bases remained unmatched. As DNA, the CDR3 is TGTGCCAGCAGTTTGGTGCGGGGGGAAGAGACCCAGTACTTC. Its protein product is CASSLVRGEETQYF.

The table lists this clone with a few counts. The chain has TRBV10-1 and TRBJ2-2; 8 nucleotides match TRBD1. Germline CDR1 reads WNHNN; CDR2 reads SYGVQD (reference sequence). The CDR3 spans 14 residues. The V segment lost 5 bases and the J segment 5 bases; nucleotides outside the gene matches: 4. The DNA of the CDR3 is TGCGCCAGCAGTCAGGACAGGGAAACCGGGGAGCTGTTTTTT. Translation gives CASSQDRETGELFF.

The chain has TRBV5-5 and TRBJ1-5, with D perhaps matching TRBD1 (6 bases). This CDR3 is built from 13 residues. V was trimmed by 4 bases and J by 6 bases, leaving 11 bases between them. Per the germline V gene, CDR1 is SGHKS and CDR2 is YYEKEE (reference sequence). The CDR3 DNA is TGTGCCAGCAGCCGGGGGCTGGCTCAGCCCCAGCATTTT. Translation gives CASSRGLAQPQHF.

In its sample, this clone was seen a few times. V is TRBV5-4 and J is TRBJ2-3; 8 nucleotides agree with TRBD2. Germline values: CDR1 SGHNT, CDR2 YYREEE (reference sequence). V lost 0 bases and J lost 0; bases outside the gene matches: 3. The CDR3 consists of 16 residues. CDR3 sequence (DNA): TGTGCCAGCAGCTTGGGAGCGGGGGTTAGCACAGATACGCAGTATTTT. Protein sequence: CASSLGAGVSTDTQYF.

This chain links TRBV2 with TRBJ2-5, with 7 bases matching TRBD1. The CDR3 loop spans 15 amino acids. Per the germline V gene, CDR1 is SNHLY and CDR2 is FYNNEI. After removal of 2 bases from V and 5 bases from J, the junction contained 8 bases not matched to a gene. This chain's CDR3 is CASSENDRARETQYF. The CDR3 coding sequence is TGTGCCAGCAGTGAAAACGACAGGGCCCGGGAGACCCAGTACTTC.

The chain uses TRBV7-2 and TRBJ2-5, with D possibly matching TRBD2 (6 bases). V lost 6 bases to trimming and J lost 4 bases, with 15 bases between them. The germline V gene has CDR1 SGHTA and CDR2 FQGNSA. This CDR3 has 14 residues. For the CDR3, the DNA is TGTGCCAGCAGTCCGGAGGGGCTTAGAGAGACCCAGTACTTC. Protein product: CASSPEGLRETQYF.

On this clone itself: The identical CDR3 is also encoded by other nucleotide sequences in the sample. The CDR3 DNA sequence: TGTGCCAGCAGCCCAAGGGGCCCTAACTATGGCTACACCTTC. This codes for CASSPRGPNYGYTF. The genes are TRBV11-2 and TRBJ1-2; tentative D call: TRBD1 (5 bases). V shed 5 bases and J shed 0 bases, with 10 bases lying between them. Germline CDR1 is SGHAT and CDR2 is FQNNGV. The CDR3 spans 14 residues.

CDR3 sequence reads: CASSLRHLDEQFF. CDR3 coding DNA: TGTGCCAGCAGTTTAAGGCACCTGGATGAGCAGTTCTTC. The chain carries TRBV12-3 or TRBV12-4 and TRBJ2-1; D is unresolved. Between the trimmed V and J ends, which lost 2 bases and 8 bases, there was a span of 10 bases. The CDR3 has 13 amino acids.